This section outlines one T cell receptor beta chain sequence together with its context. Its target is unknown. Time point meaning: week 35, safety follow-up. It was 300 ug of mutant IDH1 20-mer peptide that made up each vaccine dose, given with topical imiquimod. Here immunoSEQ multiplex PCR was the method, and the copy in TCRdb shows in-frame clones only, minus some. The sample includes around 53,000 clones, 65% to 80% of them seen just once. These data are taken from a study of a mutant IDH1 vaccine in newly diagnosed glioma. The wider study: First vaccine doses came 4-6 weeks after radiotherapy alone, or with temozolomide cycles. Patients were pretreated with radiotherapy, temozolomide, or both, mostly both.

CDR3 length equals 13 residues. V shed 2 bases and J 6 bases; nucleotides not matched to a gene: 3. Germline loops: CDR1 MNHNS, CDR2 SASEGT. Sequenced material: PBMCs, taken from a glioma patient whose treatment included an IDH1 peptide vaccine. The chain links TRBV6-1 to TRBJ1-2; TRBD1 matches at 7 bases. The receptor was isolated from a man in his forties or fifties with glioma. As DNA, the CDR3 is TGTGCCAGCAGTGAAACAGGGGCACATGGCTACACCTTC. Translation gives CASSETGAHGYTF.